The entry that follows covers one T cell receptor (beta chain) sequence. Only a few counts were recorded for this clonotype. No cognate antigen has been identified for it. The record has no base qualities; no much larger clone is one base away. V ends up 5 bases short and J 0 bases short, with an unmatched junction base count of 14. Counted from cysteine to phenylalanine, this CDR3 has 19 amino acids. CDR3 DNA is the only sequence kept; it has 57 bases, read in frame from the first base. From the germline V gene, CDR1 is MNHNS and CDR2 is SASEGT. The sample is drawn from a study of T cells in Graves' hyperthyroidism and ophthalmopathy (dated by TCRdb to about 2019). Background for the entire study: Peripheral blood was collected at initial diagnosis, before any treatment. The 100 discovery patients were divided at random into training and test sets in a 7:3 ratio. Once sampling was done, hyperthyroidism patients were given methimazole at a starting dose of 30 mg daily, whereas ophthalmopathy patients were given high-dose intravenous methylprednisolone. The paper describes TCR Vbeta CDR3 sequencing of roughly 130 peripheral blood samples, made up of 43 ophthalmopathy patients, more than 70 hyperthyroidism patients and about 17 progressor patients. Prospective prediction of ophthalmopathy was tested in an independent validation cohort of approximately 19 hyperthyroidism patients and 15 to 17 patients who later progressed to ophthalmopathy. To identify TCR V-J signatures that set the groups apart, the researchers used a discovery cohort of 95 to 100 patients, made up of fewer than 50 with Graves' ophthalmopathy and some 58 with stable Graves' hyperthyroidism. In addition, the study compared T-cell repertoires in thyroid tissue and in blood from five or six Graves' hyperthyroidism patients.

Amplification of TCR beta CDR3 regions was carried out from RNA transcripts. The first round of RT-PCR for the TCR CDR3 was performed with the HTBI primer set and the Qiagen OneStep RT-PCR kit. Libraries were constructed in a second round of multiplex PCR, after which size selection and purification were performed. Sequencing of the libraries was done on an Illumina HiSeq2000 using paired-end 100 bp reads. The study's processing was this. Raw data were processed with SOAPnuke, discarding reads with adapters, uncalled bases, mean Phred below 15, or no exact constant-primer or identifier match. High-quality paired reads were merged using COPE v1.2.5, and each unique nucleotide sequence was defined as a clonotype. MiTCR v1.1 was used to align clonotypes to the IMGT TRBV, TRBD and TRBJ reference segments. Analysis was restricted to V-J combinations with a frequency above 0.0001, which covered roughly 99% of repertoires. A TCS score was defined as the ratio between F50 (clonal expansion) and ExV (chaos), using BLOSUM62-based TCRdist between CDR3 peptides within each V-J. Welch's t-statistics and random forest reduced fewer than 550 V-J features to 10 to 15, which were used in a naive Bayes classifier (R e1071). TCRdb trimmed the raw reads at Q25, called clones with MiXCR and kept productive beta chains. Every entry covers one CDR3 protein and lists the most common genes and DNA from its rows. V and J calls and clone size were set by TCRdb, not the authors. The sample table shows over 350,000 distinct CDR3 sequences, and around 15% are seen once. The ten largest clonotypes hold around 13% of the sample.

Ophthalmopathy patients had moderately to severely active disease, Clinical Activity Score of at least 3, NOSPECS grade of at least 4, and duration under 3 months. Any patient with an uncontrolled infection, another autoimmune disease, pregnancy or lactation was excluded. Diagnoses were established on the basis of clinical symptoms, serum thyroxine and TRAb, thyroid ultrasound, and orbital computed tomography. PBMCs were separated from approximately 10 ml of fresh peripheral blood using Ficoll-Paque density gradient centrifugation. Trizol reagent was used to extract total RNA, and RNA quality was then checked on an Agilent 2100 Bioanalyzer. Overall study outcomes, separate from this receptor: In validation, the model predicted progression to ophthalmopathy a median of about 6 months before onset, with about 67% sensitivity and just under 75% specificity. Blood samples also contained most of the expanded thyroid clonotypes (frequency above 0.001), which suggests that blood repertoires may reflect thyroid immune responses. No statistical method was used to fix the sample size in advance, and group allocation was not hidden from the investigators. A model built on a 13 V-J signature distinguished ophthalmopathy from stable hyperthyroidism, reaching around 88% sensitivity and approximately 81% specificity in cross-validation and 80%/75% in testing.

The sequencing input was blood. This chain is built from TRBV6-1 and TRBJ2-3, with TRBD2 matching 10 junction bases. The TCR comes from a man between 18 and 35 years old with Graves' ophthalmopathy. CDR3 reads: CASSPNGLAEGPSTDTQYF. The nucleotide sequence reads as follows: TGTGCCAGCAGTCCCAACGGACTAGCGGAAGGGCCTAGCACAGATACGCAGTATTTT.